The rows below give T cell receptor beta chains drawn from one sample of a study of post-analysis software for immune sequencing data. TCRdb re-called the PCR reads through MiXCR, storing one row per CDR3 protein. The repertoire holds 550,000 to 700,000 distinct CDR3 sequences, roughly 47% seen once, with approximately 1.7% in the top ten. Sequenced: blood. The source is a girl aged 10 to 17 with multiple sclerosis. The CDR3 runs from the conserved cysteine through the conserved F or W.

j_gene: TRBJ1-4; len: 14; v_gene: TRBV6-6; CDR3aa: CASSSRDRAEKLFF
j_gene: TRBJ1-1; len: 13; v_gene: TRBV7-9; CDR3aa: CASSLGEGGEAFF
j_gene: TRBJ2-3; len: 15; v_gene: TRBV4-1; CDR3aa: CASGRTSGSTDTQYF
j_gene: TRBJ2-3; len: 13; v_gene: TRBV20-1; CDR3aa: CSARLGGADTQYF
j_gene: TRBJ2-7; len: 14; v_gene: TRBV5-1; CDR3aa: CASSQGRSQYEQYF
j_gene: TRBJ2-3; len: 17; v_gene: TRBV6-1; CDR3aa: CASSDLEVGQFTDTQYF
j_gene: TRBJ2-5; len: 15; v_gene: TRBV7-9; CDR3aa: CASSSLEGLSETQYF
j_gene: TRBJ1-2; len: 13; v_gene: TRBV5-1; CDR3aa: CASRKQGTYGYTF
j_gene: TRBJ2-7; len: 15; v_gene: TRBV7-6; CDR3aa: CASSLNAGSPYEQYF
j_gene: TRBJ2-3; len: 8; v_gene: TRBV6-2/TRBV6-3; CDR3aa: CASIPQYF
j_gene: NA; len: 13; v_gene: TRBV12-3/TRBV12-4; CDR3aa: CASTTGRRLEQYF
j_gene: TRBJ1-6; len: 15; v_gene: TRBV5-1; CDR3aa: CASSLLGQDNSPLHF
j_gene: TRBJ2-1; len: 12; v_gene: TRBV10-3; CDR3aa: CAISEPSYEQFF
j_gene: TRBJ2-7; len: 14; v_gene: TRBV20-1; CDR3aa: CSAKGTGVGYEQYF
j_gene: TRBJ2-3; len: 14; v_gene: TRBV12-3/TRBV12-4; CDR3aa: CASSLPGLGNTQYF